The present T cell receptor beta chain was sequenced within a study of OX40 agonist ivuxolimab in advanced cancers. Looking at the study overall: Age averaged approximately 60 years (range roughly 23 to 79), and approximately 80% were male. Study findings and constraints: Average numbers of expanded clones were greater in CD8+ T cells than in CD4+.

V gave up 4 bases and J gave up 9 bases, with 9 bases separating them. The CDR3 extends over 10 amino acids. Looked up from germline, CDR1 is SQVTM and CDR2 is ANQGSEA. The assay was immunoSEQ multiplex PCR, and TCRdb's table has in-frame clones only and misses some. The top ten clones hold about an eighth of a sample with 76,000 or so clones, roughly 89% of them seen once. Regarding this clone: What it recognizes is unknown.

The gene calls are TRBV29-1 and TRBJ1-1; D is ambiguous. This specimen consisted of CD4+ or CD8+ T cells sorted from blood, obtained in a trial of the OX40 agonist ivuxolimab. This receptor was identified in an adult with an advanced solid tumor such as melanoma, head and neck, liver or kidney cancer. DNA for the CDR3: TGCAGCGTTGCGTCAACGCAAGCTTTCTTT. Translating gives CSVASTQAFF.